A single sample gave rise to the 17 T cell receptor beta chains below, sequenced in a study of shared clonotypes between healthy human individuals. Positive CCR7 selection of CD45RO-negative cells yielded the naive CD8 cells, and terminally differentiated effector memory CD45RA+ cells were excluded. The table came from immunoSEQ multiplex PCR; TCRdb's copy has only in-frame clones and leaves some out. The sample holds some 2,100,000 clones; just over 90% are singletons and the top ten take about 1.8%. Sequences were obtained from naive CD8+ T cells from PBMCs. The receptors shown here come from a man between 18 and 29 years old in good health. Some clones in this sample may be carry-over from other donors' samples.

This clone was counted between two and nine times. The V and J genes are TRBV7-2 and TRBJ2-2; the D is unclear. Trimming took off 1 base at V and 4 bases at J, with 19 bases between the two ends. This CDR3 contains 18 residues. In germline, CDR1 is SGHTA, CDR2 FQGNSA. The CDR3 DNA sequence: TGTGCCAGCAGCTTAGGACGGTGGCACAACAGCTTCACCGGGGAGCTGTTTTTT. Its protein product is CASSLGRWHNSFTGELFF.

The V call is TRBV27, the J call TRBJ1-2, with 9 bases lining up with TRBD1. Looked up from germline, CDR1 is MNHEY and CDR2 is SMNVEV (reference sequence). The CDR3 spans 17 residues. V shed 5 bases and J 8 bases; nucleotides not matched to a gene: 18. This CDR3 is CASSNVLPGQGGRGYTF. Written as DNA, the CDR3 is TGTGCCAGCAGTAACGTTCTACCGGGACAGGGAGGTAGAGGCTACACCTTC.

This clone showed up just once. V is TRBV13 and J is TRBJ2-2; 11 bases line up with TRBD1. Germline V CDR1 and CDR2: PRHDT, FYEKMQ (reference sequence). This CDR3 is 15 amino acids long. V lost 5 bases to trimming and J lost 7 bases; unmatched junction nucleotides: 6. The CDR3 is CASSPDRGHIGELFF. CDR3 nucleotides: TGTGCCAGCAGCCCGGACAGGGGGCATATCGGGGAGCTGTTTTTT.

J is TRBJ2-1 and V is TRBV6-1; D ambiguous. The CDR3 spans 15 residues. Trimming removed 1 base from V and 2 bases from J, with 9 bases in between. Germline lookup yields CDR1 MNHNS and CDR2 SASEGT. The CDR3 DNA reads TGTGCCAGCAGTGAAGACCTGGCCCCCTACAATGAGCAGTTCTTC. This sequence encodes CASSEDLAPYNEQFF.

The CDR3: CATSAGVGTGELFF. CDR3 nucleotides: TGTGCCACCTCAGCGGGAGTGGGCACCGGGGAGCTGTTTTTT. The V gene is TRBV27, the J gene TRBJ2-2; 8 nucleotides agree with TRBD2. With V trimmed by 10 bases and J by 4 bases, 8 bases remained unmatched. Germline assignment: CDR1 MNHEY and CDR2 SMNVEV (reference sequence). The CDR3 length is 14 residues.

The chain uses TRBV19 and TRBJ2-2; D not resolved. CDR1 LNHDA and CDR2 SQIVND come from the germline V gene (reference sequence). The CDR3 length is 12 residues. Trimming left V 5 bases short and J 15 bases short, with 16 bases between. CDR3 sequence: CASSVDPFRMFF. CDR3 nucleotides: TGTGCCAGTAGTGTCGACCCTTTTCGGATGTTTTTT.

The genes are TRBV19 and TRBJ1-5; D unresolved. The CDR3 spans 15 residues. V was shortened by 7 bases and J by 0 bases, with 13 bases between the two germline ends. The germline V gene encodes CDR1 LNHDA and CDR2 SQIVND (reference sequence). The CDR3 reads CASTAWRGSNQPQHF. The CDR3 region has the DNA TGTGCCAGTACCGCCTGGCGGGGTAGCAATCAGCCCCAGCATTTT.

The rearrangement uses TRBV27 and TRBJ1-1; no clear D gene. This CDR3 contains 13 residues. The germline V and J ends were trimmed by 6 bases and 1 base, with 9 bases remaining between them. Germline V gives CDR1 MNHEY, CDR2 SMNVEV (reference sequence). The CDR3 reads CASRWAGNTEAFF. CDR3 sequence (DNA): TGTGCCAGCAGGTGGGCAGGGAACACTGAAGCTTTCTTT.

For the CDR3, the DNA is TGTGCCTGGAGCCTCGGGCCCGGGGGCACCGGGGAGCTGTTTTTT. It specifies CAWSLGPGGTGELFF. The chain couples TRBV30 to TRBJ2-2; possibly TRBD2 for D (6 bases). With 3 bases removed from V and 4 bases from J, the gap between germline ends came to 15 bases. This CDR3 is built from 15 residues. The germline CDR1 and CDR2 sequences are GTSNPN and SVGIG (reference sequence).

CDR3 region: CASSPSGVPPGANVLTF. The CDR3 region has the DNA TGTGCCAGCAGCCCGTCGGGAGTTCCGCCGGGGGCCAACGTCCTGACTTTC. The V and J genes are TRBV7-9 and TRBJ2-6; D perhaps matches TRBD2 (6 bases). Germline CDR1 is SEHNR and CDR2 is FQNEAQ (reference sequence). The V and J ends lost 5 bases and 4 bases respectively, with 18 bases between them. The CDR3 has 17 amino acids.

The CDR3 DNA reads TGTGCCAGCTCACCATCGGTAGCGGGGAAGCTAGCCGAGCAGTACTTC. Its translation is CASSPSVAGKLAEQYF. The V call is TRBV18, the J call TRBJ2-7; 8 bases map to TRBD2. The CDR3 has 16 residues. CDR1 and CDR2 (germline): KGHSH, LQKENI. After removal of 2 bases from V and 6 bases from J, the junction contained 12 bases not matched to a gene.

The chain recombines TRBV27 with TRBJ2-1; TRBD1 matches at 7 bases. Trimming cost V 5 bases and J 3 bases; bases outside gene matches: 7. The CDR3 spans 15 residues. Germline V gene data show CDR1 as MNHEY and CDR2 as SMNVEV (reference sequence). DNA for the CDR3: TGTGCCAGCAGTCCTTGGACAGGCCTCTACAATGAGCAGTTCTTC. Amino acids: CASSPWTGLYNEQFF.

The chain is built from TRBV4-1 and TRBJ1-5; D is undetermined. Trimming shortened V by 3 bases and J by 3 bases, and 9 bases separated the two germline ends. The CDR3 runs to 14 residues. CDR1 and CDR2 from the germline V gene are MGHRA and YSYEKL. For the CDR3, the DNA is TGCGCCAGCAGCCAGACGACTGACAATCAGCCCCAGCATTTT. This encodes CASSQTTDNQPQHF.

J is TRBJ1-2 and V is TRBV28; no definite D call. CDR1 and CDR2 from the germline V gene are MDHEN and SYDVKM. V was trimmed by 6 bases and J by 3 bases, leaving 17 bases between them. CDR3 length: 15 residues. The CDR3 nucleotides are TGTGCCAGCAGAGAGAGACCAGTTCCCTACTATGGCTACACCTTC. This codes for CASRERPVPYYGYTF.

The CDR3 DNA reads TGCGCCAGCAGTCCAGGAATAGGGGGACGGGAGACCCAGTACTTC. It yields the protein CASSPGIGGRETQYF. The chain carries TRBV10-1 and TRBJ2-5; the D gene is possibly TRBD1 (6 bases). CDR3 size: 15 residues. Trimming removed 5 bases at V and 5 bases at J, with 18 bases between. The germline V gene has CDR1 WNHNN and CDR2 SYGVQD (reference sequence).

This chain's CDR3 is CASSLRGGNSYNEQFF. The DNA for the CDR3 is TGCGCCAGCAGCCTCAGGGGCGGAAACTCCTACAATGAGCAGTTCTTC. The chain combines TRBV4-1 with TRBJ2-1; TRBD1 is a possible D gene (6 bases). V gave up 4 bases and J gave up 0 bases, with 13 bases separating them. The CDR3 runs to 16 residues. CDR1 is MGHRA, CDR2 YSYEKL, per germline.

The chain links TRBV29-1 to TRBJ2-7; D is uncertain. The CDR3 is made up of 13 amino acids. V lost 7 bases to trimming and J lost 2 bases, with 15 bases between them. Germline CDR1 reads SQVTM; CDR2 reads ANQGSEA. The CDR3 nucleotides are TGCAGCGCCCACGATGGCGGAACCTACGAGCAGTACTTC. Protein sequence: CSAHDGGTYEQYF.